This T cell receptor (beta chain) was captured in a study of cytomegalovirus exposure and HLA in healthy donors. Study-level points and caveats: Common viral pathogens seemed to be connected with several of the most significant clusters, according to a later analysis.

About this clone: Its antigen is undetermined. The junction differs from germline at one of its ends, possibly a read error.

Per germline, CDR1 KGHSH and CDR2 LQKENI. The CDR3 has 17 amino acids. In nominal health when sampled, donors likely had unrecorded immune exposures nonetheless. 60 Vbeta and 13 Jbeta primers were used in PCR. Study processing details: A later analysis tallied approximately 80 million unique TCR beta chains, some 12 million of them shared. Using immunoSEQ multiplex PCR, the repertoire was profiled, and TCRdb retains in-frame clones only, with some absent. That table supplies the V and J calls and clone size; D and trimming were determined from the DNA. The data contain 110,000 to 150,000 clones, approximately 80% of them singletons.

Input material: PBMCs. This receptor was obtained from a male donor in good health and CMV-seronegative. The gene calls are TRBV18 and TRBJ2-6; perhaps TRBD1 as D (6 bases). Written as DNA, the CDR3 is TGTGCCAGCTCACCCCTAAGAAAGACAGGTTTGGTCAACGGCCTGACTTTC. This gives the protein CASSPLRKTGLVNGLTF.